Listed below are T cell receptor beta chains from one sample, sequenced in a study of response to subunit inactivated influenza vaccine. In TCRdb, the RT-PCR reads were re-called with MiXCR into one record per CDR3 protein. The sample has 800,000 to 1,000,000 distinct CDR3 sequences, around 20% seen once. The sample consisted of PBMCs from blood, taken roughly 5 days after vaccination. The receptors stem from a man aged 50 or older who received an inactivated influenza vaccine. The CDR3 runs from the conserved cysteine through the conserved F or W. Each record gives: CDR3 protein, CDR3 DNA, D gene, clone size, J gene, V gene. The D gene is left open where the match is weak. Rows give clone size only sometimes, using once, few, many, or a class for an expanded clone.

CDR3aa: CASSYERPPYEQYF
CDR3nt: TGTGCCAGCAGTTACGAGCGCCCACCCTACGAGCAGTACTTC
d_gene: NA
abundance: NA
j_gene: TRBJ2-7
v_gene: TRBV6-5

CDR3aa: CSARLIKIGGTEAFF
CDR3nt: TGCAGTGCTAGGCTTATTAAGATTGGAGGGACTGAAGCTTTCTTT
d_gene: NA
abundance: many
j_gene: TRBJ1-1
v_gene: TRBV20-1

CDR3aa: CASSGRQGRDEQCF
CDR3nt: TGTGCCAGCAGTGGCCGACAGGGGAGGGACGAGCAGTGCTTC
d_gene: NA
abundance: NA
j_gene: TRBJ2-7
v_gene: TRBV27

CDR3aa: CASSSPRLAGVYNEQFF
CDR3nt: TGTGCCAGCAGCTCGCCCCGACTAGCGGGGGTCTACAATGAGCAGTTCTTC
d_gene: TRBD2
abundance: NA
j_gene: TRBJ2-1
v_gene: TRBV7-9

CDR3aa: CASTLTQVGGSYNEQFF
CDR3nt: TGTGCCAGCACCTTAACCCAGGTGGGGGGCTCCTACAATGAGCAGTTCTTC
d_gene: NA
abundance: few
j_gene: TRBJ2-1
v_gene: TRBV12-3/TRBV12-4

CDR3aa: CSVVSYEQYF
CDR3nt: TGCAGCGTTGTCTCCTACGAGCAGTACTTC
d_gene: NA
abundance: NA
j_gene: TRBJ2-7
v_gene: TRBV29-1

CDR3aa: CFASAVLIASYEQYF
CDR3nt: TGCTTTGCTAGTGCAGTCCTGATAGCCTCCTACGAGCAGTACTTC
d_gene: NA
abundance: NA
j_gene: TRBJ2-7
v_gene: TRBV20-1

CDR3aa: CASSPWGTVYEQYF
CDR3nt: TGTGCCAGCAGCCCATGGGGGACCGTCTACGAGCAGTACTTC
d_gene: NA
abundance: NA
j_gene: TRBJ2-7
v_gene: TRBV7-9

CDR3aa: CASSPADRVNYNEQFF
CDR3nt: TGCGCCAGCAGCCCGGCGGACAGGGTTAACTACAATGAGCAGTTCTTC
d_gene: TRBD1
abundance: NA
j_gene: TRBJ2-1
v_gene: TRBV5-1

CDR3aa: CASSKVSYGYTF
CDR3nt: TGTGCCAGCAGCAAAGTGAGCTATGGCTACACCTTC
d_gene: NA
abundance: NA
j_gene: TRBJ1-2
v_gene: TRBV12-3/TRBV12-4

CDR3aa: CSASPTGSNTIYF
CDR3nt: TGCAGTGCTAGCCCCACAGGGTCGAACACCATATATTTT
d_gene: NA
abundance: few
j_gene: TRBJ1-3
v_gene: TRBV20-1

CDR3aa: CASSLEGQSPLETQYF
CDR3nt: TGTGCCAGCAGCTTAGAGGGACAGTCTCCCCTGGAGACCCAGTACTTC
d_gene: TRBD1
abundance: NA
j_gene: TRBJ2-5
v_gene: TRBV7-9

CDR3aa: CASSDSKTGTLELFF
CDR3nt: TGTGCCAGCAGTGACTCAAAAACAGGAACGTTGGAGCTGTTTTTT
d_gene: NA
abundance: NA
j_gene: TRBJ2-2
v_gene: TRBV6-4

CDR3aa: CASSQAGGNEQFF
CDR3nt: TGCGCCAGCAGCCAAGCGGGGGGCAATGAGCAGTTCTTC
d_gene: TRBD2
abundance: many
j_gene: TRBJ2-1
v_gene: TRBV4-3

CDR3aa: CSVAHVQVAEQFF
CDR3nt: TGCAGCGTTGCCCACGTGCAGGTCGCTGAGCAGTTCTTC
d_gene: NA
abundance: few
j_gene: TRBJ2-1
v_gene: TRBV29-1

CDR3aa: CSVTGVETQYF
CDR3nt: TGCAGCGTAACAGGGGTAGAGACCCAGTACTTC
d_gene: TRBD1
abundance: few
j_gene: TRBJ2-5
v_gene: TRBV29-1

CDR3aa: CASSDLGLSNYGYTF
CDR3nt: TGTGCCAGCAGTGATTTAGGCCTCTCTAACTATGGCTACACCTTC
d_gene: NA
abundance: NA
j_gene: TRBJ1-2
v_gene: TRBV2

CDR3aa: CASSSRGSGNTGTQYF
CDR3nt: TGTGCCAGCAGTAGTCGGGGTAGCGGGAATACGGGGACCCAGTACTTC
d_gene: TRBD2
abundance: few
j_gene: TRBJ2-5
v_gene: TRBV12-3/TRBV12-4

CDR3aa: CASSSVDREGYGYTF
CDR3nt: TGTGCCAGCAGCTCCGTGGACAGGGAAGGCTATGGCTACACCTTC
d_gene: TRBD1
abundance: few
j_gene: TRBJ1-2
v_gene: TRBV7-9

CDR3aa: CASSQDLWTSNIQYF
CDR3nt: TGCGCCAGCAGCCAAGATCTCTGGACTAGCAACATTCAGTACTTC
d_gene: TRBD2
abundance: few
j_gene: TRBJ2-4
v_gene: TRBV4-3

CDR3aa: CSVVVAGELFF
CDR3nt: TGCAGCGTTGTGGTTGCCGGGGAGCTGTTTTTT
d_gene: NA
abundance: NA
j_gene: TRBJ2-2
v_gene: TRBV29-1

CDR3aa: CASSPRTGGLEQYF
CDR3nt: TGTGCCAGCAGTCCACGGACAGGGGGTCTCGAGCAGTACTTC
d_gene: TRBD1
abundance: NA
j_gene: TRBJ2-7
v_gene: TRBV27

CDR3aa: CASSYYPGSGNQPQHF
CDR3nt: TGTGCCAGCAGTTACTATCCGGGATCGGGCAATCAGCCCCAGCATTTT
d_gene: NA
abundance: NA
j_gene: TRBJ1-5
v_gene: TRBV6-5

CDR3aa: CASSQDRGLYGYTF
CDR3nt: TGCGCCAGCAGCCAAGACAGGGGCCTCTATGGCTACACCTTC
d_gene: NA
abundance: NA
j_gene: TRBJ1-2
v_gene: TRBV4-3

CDR3aa: CATSLRQGWADTQYF
CDR3nt: TGTGCCACCAGCTTGCGGCAGGGCTGGGCAGATACGCAGTATTTT
d_gene: NA
abundance: NA
j_gene: TRBJ2-3
v_gene: TRBV15